This record looks at one T cell receptor (beta chain) sequence and its context. Each CDR3 protein is one row after TCRdb ran MiXCR on the RT-PCR reads. Here the sample spans 160,000 or so distinct CDR3 sequences, about 24% being singletons. This sample stems from a study of patients and donors after allogeneic stem cell transplantation. Germline V gene lookup returns CDR1 SNHLY and CDR2 FYNNEI. V was trimmed by 7 bases and J by 5 bases, leaving 19 bases between them. The CDR3 is 15 residues long. The chain links TRBV2 to TRBJ2-3, with D possibly TRBD2 on 6 matching bases. This receptor was taken from a human donor who was either an allogeneic HSCT recipient or a stem cell or donor lymphocyte infusion donor (not recorded which). It is not recorded whose cells these are; they may come from a transplant donor. Sample: blood, either unsorted or a sorted T cell fraction (not recorded which). The CDR3 sequence: CASKQEGTAGDTQYF. The CDR3 DNA reads as TGTGCCAGCAAGCAGGAGGGCACGGCGGGAGATACGCAGTATTTT. The variable domain in full, with the rest retrieved from reference TRBV2 and TRBJ2-3, is EPEVTQTPSHQVTQMGQEVILRCVPISNHLYFYWYRQILGQKVEFLVSFYNNEISEKSEIFDDQFSVERPDGSNFTLKIRSTKLEDSAMYFCASKQEGTAGDTQYFGPGTRLTVL.